Sequencing of this T cell receptor (beta chain) was carried out in a study of T-cell memory formation after mild COVID-19. On the study more broadly: Most TCR clusters belonged to a single donor. Study-level results: Clones that shrank (day 15 to 85) were balanced CD4/CD8, whereas later expanders leaned CD4+. Mainly CM and EM harbored the contracting CD4+ clones; mainly EMRA harbored the CD8+ ones. Some SARS-CoV-2-responding clones were already detected in memory before infection.

The CDR3 runs to 14 residues. Germline V gives CDR1 SGHTA, CDR2 FQGNSA. Trimming took off 4 bases at V and 6 bases at J, with 12 bases between the two ends. This clonotype was seen a few times. Its antigen is as yet unknown. TCRdb passed the 5' RACE reads through MiXCR, listing each CDR3 protein once. The table has roughly 350,000 distinct CDR3 sequences, about an eighth seen once; the top ten hold about a fifth. The receptor comes from a man younger than 35 who had mild COVID-19 (a few samples of this study predate the infection). Cell type and time point are not known. This chain joins TRBV7-2 and TRBJ2-2; perhaps TRBD2 as D (6 bases). Specimen: PBMCs or a T cell subset sorted from them (not recorded which). CDR3 sequence (DNA): TGTGCCAGCAGCTGGTTCGGGAGTTCCGGGGAGCTGTTTTTT. This encodes CASSWFGSSGELFF.